Presented here are 11 T cell receptor beta chains from one specimen sequenced in a study of blood T cell repertoires in COVID-19. Sequencing used immunoSEQ multiplex PCR; TCRdb keeps in-frame clones, though not all of them. The sample includes 200,000 to 250,000 clones, 92% of them seen just once. Sequencing used peripheral blood. The origin of the receptors is a man aged 30-40 years with COVID-19, enrolled during active disease.

V gene TRBV19 combines with J gene TRBJ1-1; D is uncertain. Deletions cut 7 bases from V and 0 bases from J, with 12 bases between. This CDR3 is 14 amino acids long. Germline CDR1 LNHDA, CDR2 SQIVND (reference sequence). CDR3 bases: TGTGCCAGTAAAAATGGCCCAGTGAACACTGAAGCTTTCTTT. Translating gives CASKNGPVNTEAFF.

The V and J genes are TRBV9 and TRBJ1-1, with D perhaps TRBD1 (6 bases). Germline loops: CDR1 SGDLS, CDR2 YYNGEE. This CDR3 contains 13 residues. Trimming cost V 4 bases and J 8 bases, with 15 bases left between them. In nucleotides, the CDR3 is TGTGCCAGCAGCCCCCTTCAAACAGGGGAAGCTTTCTTT. Protein product: CASSPLQTGEAFF.

The V gene is TRBV4-1, the J gene TRBJ2-7; the match to TRBD1 covers 8 bases. After removal of 4 bases from V and 9 bases from J, the junction contained 17 bases not matched to a gene. This CDR3 has 16 amino acids. Germline V gene data show CDR1 as MGHRA and CDR2 as YSYEKL. CDR3 loop: CASSPLTGTGALWQYF. Written as DNA, the CDR3 is TGCGCCAGCAGCCCTCTGACCGGGACAGGAGCCTTATGGCAGTACTTC.

The chain links TRBV10-2 to TRBJ1-2; 10 bases are a match to TRBD1. The CDR3 is 13 residues long. J lost 6 bases, V lost 7 bases, and 5 bases had no gene match. Germline CDR1 WSHSY, CDR2 SAAADI. The CDR3 DNA is TGCGCCAGCAACGACAGGGGGCGAGATGGCTACACCTTC. Residues: CASNDRGRDGYTF.

This clone has just one count. The genes are TRBV5-6 and TRBJ2-7; 8 bases line up with TRBD1. The germline CDR1 and CDR2 sequences are SGHDT and YYEEEE. This CDR3 contains 12 residues. V was clipped by 7 bases and J by 5 bases; unmatched bases: 5. CDR3 DNA: TGTGCCAGCGAGGACAGGGCCCACGAGCAGTACTTC. Amino acids: CASEDRAHEQYF.

The count of this clone is one. This chain connects TRBV5-1 to TRBJ1-4; TRBD1 aligns across 8 bases. V lost 0 bases, J lost 7 bases, and 8 bases stayed unmatched. The CDR3 is made up of 16 amino acids. Per germline, CDR1 SGHRS and CDR2 YFSETQ. The CDR3 sequence is CASSLGPGGKSEKLFF. The CDR3 DNA sequence: TGCGCCAGCAGCTTGGGGCCAGGGGGCAAGAGTGAAAAACTGTTTTTT.

This chain links TRBV4-2 with TRBJ1-2, with 7 positions matching TRBD1. The V gene end was trimmed by 5 bases and the J gene end by 8 bases; junction bases not matched to a gene: 8. The CDR3 contains 13 residues. CDR1 is LGHNA and CDR2 is YNFKEQ in the germline V gene. The CDR3 is CASSARQGRGYTF. In DNA, the CDR3 is TGTGCCAGCAGCGCCCGACAGGGACGGGGCTACACCTTC.

This rearrangement joins TRBV24-1 to TRBJ2-7, with D uncertain. This CDR3 comprises 15 residues. Germline V lookup: CDR1 KGHDR, CDR2 SFDVKD. V lost 6 bases to trimming and J lost 4 bases, with 18 bases between them. CDR3 residues: CATSTSRLPMYEQYF. The CDR3 DNA is TGTGCCACCAGTACTTCCAGGTTACCCATGTACGAGCAGTACTTC.

A remark on this clone: At one boundary the junction diverges from the germline segment, which might be a read error. This sequence joins TRBV19 and TRBJ1-2, with D uncertain. The CDR3 consists of 14 residues. Germline-derived CDR1 and CDR2 are LNHDA and SQIVND (reference sequence). Here the CDR3 DNA reads TGTGCCAGTAGTATTGCGGGAAAGTACTATGGCCACACCTTC. Its translation is CASSIAGKYYGHTF.

J is TRBJ1-3 and V is TRBV3-1 (or the pseudogene TRBV3-2); 7 nucleotides agree with TRBD1. CDR3 length: 15 amino acids. J lost 4 bases, V lost 4 bases, and 7 bases had no gene match. The germline gives CDR1 LGHDT, CDR2 YNNKEL (reference sequence). For the CDR3, the DNA is TGTGCCAGCAGCCCGCCCAGGGGGTGGGGAAACACCATATATTTT. It encodes CASSPPRGWGNTIYF.

As concerns this clone: The identical CDR3 is also encoded by other nucleotide sequences in the sample. This sequence joins TRBV5-1 and TRBJ2-5, with D unresolved. The CDR3 is 13 residues long. With 2 bases removed from V and 4 bases from J, the gap between germline ends came to 9 bases. CDR1 and CDR2 (germline): SGHRS, YFSETQ. CDR3 nucleotide sequence: TGCGCCAGCAGCTTAGGTACGGGAGAGACCCAGTACTTC. Translated: CASSLGTGETQYF.